This TCR beta chain emerged from a study of blood T cell repertoires in COVID-19. Overall study context: Acute and convalescent COVID-19 samples came from the United States, Italy and Spain. T cells, B-cell-depleted T cells, or PBMCs supplied cDNA or gDNA.

The V and J ends lost 3 bases and 6 bases, in that order; junction bases with no gene match: 2. This CDR3 has 14 amino acids. The germline gives CDR1 MNHEY, CDR2 SMNVEV (reference sequence). The protocol was immunoSEQ multiplex PCR, while the TCRdb copy is restricted to in-frame clones and leaves out a portion. The data show 250,000 to 400,000 clones, around 87% seen once. V and J are TRBV27 and TRBJ1-6, with 7 nucleotides matching TRBD1. The specimen was peripheral blood. The receptor's source is a man aged 50 to 59 with active or convalescent COVID-19. CDR3 loop: CASSFDRANSPLHF. In DNA form, the CDR3 reads TGTGCCAGCAGTTTCGACAGGGCTAATTCACCCCTCCACTTT.